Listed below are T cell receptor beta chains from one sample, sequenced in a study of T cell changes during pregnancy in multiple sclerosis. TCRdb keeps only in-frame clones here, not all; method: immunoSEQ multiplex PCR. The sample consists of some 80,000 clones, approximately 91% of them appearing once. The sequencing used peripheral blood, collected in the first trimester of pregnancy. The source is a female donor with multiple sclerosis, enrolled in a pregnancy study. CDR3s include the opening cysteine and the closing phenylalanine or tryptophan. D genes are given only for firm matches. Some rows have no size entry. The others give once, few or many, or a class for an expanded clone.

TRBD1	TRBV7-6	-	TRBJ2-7	TGTGCCAGCAGACGGGACAGGGGGCTAGGGGAGCAGTACTTC	CASRRDRGLGEQYF
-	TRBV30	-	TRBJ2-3	TGTGCCTGGACGCTGCGGCGTTTTAGCACAGATACGCAGTATTTT	CAWTLRRFSTDTQYF
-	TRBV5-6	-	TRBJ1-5	TGTGCCAGCAGCTTGTATGTCACCGTGGGCTCAAATCAGCCCCAGCATTTT	CASSLYVTVGSNQPQHF
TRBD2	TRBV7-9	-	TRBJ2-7	TGTGCCAGCAGCTATAACCCCGGGGGGGCTTACTACGAGCAGTACTTC	CASSYNPGGAYYEQYF
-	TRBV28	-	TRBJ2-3	TGTGCCAGCAGTCCCCACAGGGTTCCGACAGATACGCAGTATTTT	CASSPHRVPTDTQYF
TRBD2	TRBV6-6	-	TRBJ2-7	TGTGCCAGCAGGCCGGGGACTATACTCTACGAGCAGTACTTC	CASRPGTILYEQYF
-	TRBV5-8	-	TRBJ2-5	TGTGCCAGCAGTACGAATCCGGCAGGAACCTTTCAAGAGACCCAGTACTTC	CASSTNPAGTFQETQYF
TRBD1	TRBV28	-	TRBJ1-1	TGTGCCAGCACCCTGACAGGGGAGGGGACTGAAGCTTTCTTT	CASTLTGEGTEAFF
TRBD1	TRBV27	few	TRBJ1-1	TGTGCCAGCAGGCGCCTACCGACAGGGGGCACTGAAGCTTTCTTT	CASRRLPTGGTEAFF
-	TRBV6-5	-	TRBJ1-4	TGTGCCAGCAGTTATGGTCGGGGGAGGCGCGAAAAACTGTTTTTT	CASSYGRGRREKLFF
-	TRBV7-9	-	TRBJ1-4	TGTGCCAGCAGCTTAGCGGCGGGGACGACTAATGAAAAACTGTTTTTT	CASSLAAGTTNEKLFF
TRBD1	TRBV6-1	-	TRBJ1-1	TGTGCCAGCAGTCGACAGGGTGGGGACACTGAAGCTTTCTTT	CASSRQGGDTEAFF
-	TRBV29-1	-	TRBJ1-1	TGCAGCATCGCGGTCGGGGGAGGTAACACTGAAGCTTTCTTT	CSIAVGGGNTEAFF
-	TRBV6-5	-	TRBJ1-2	TGTGCCATCGCCGATAGCTTCTATGGCTACACCTTC	CAIADSFYGYTF
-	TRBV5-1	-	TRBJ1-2	TGCGCCAGCAGCTTGGGCGGGGAGGTCGACTACACCTTC	CASSLGGEVDYTF
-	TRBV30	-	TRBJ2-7	TGTGCCTGGACAAGGGAGTACGAGCAGTACTTC	CAWTREYEQYF
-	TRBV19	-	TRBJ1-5	TGTGCCAGTAGTATAGCTTGGCAGGGGCCCCTCTCGAATCAGCCCCAGCATTTT	CASSIAWQGPLSNQPQHF
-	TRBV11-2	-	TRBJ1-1	TGTGCCAGCAGTGCGGGGGCGGGGAGCACTGAAGCTTTCTTT	CASSAGAGSTEAFF
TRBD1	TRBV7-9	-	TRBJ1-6	TGTGCCAGCAGCACGACAGGGCAAAATTCACCCCTCCACTTT	CASSTTGQNSPLHF
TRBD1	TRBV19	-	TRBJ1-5	TGTGCCAGTAGTTCCTGGACAGGGGACCCTAGCAATCAGCCCCAGCATTTT	CASSSWTGDPSNQPQHF
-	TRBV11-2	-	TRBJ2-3	TGTGCCAGCAGCTCCAGACCGGGAGATACGCAGTATTTT	CASSSRPGDTQYF
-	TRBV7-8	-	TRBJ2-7	TGTGCCAGCAGCTTAGCGCCCGGGAAGTACGAGCAGTACTTC	CASSLAPGKYEQYF
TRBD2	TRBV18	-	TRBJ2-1	TGTGCCAGCTCAGAGGGACTAGTAAATGAGCAGTTCTTC	CASSEGLVNEQFF
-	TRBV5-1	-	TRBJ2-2	TGCGCCAGCAGCGCGGCCCAGGGCGCCGACACCGGGGAGCTGTTTTTT	CASSAAQGADTGELFF
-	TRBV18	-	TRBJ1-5	TGTGCCAGCCGTAAGTCCGGTGACAATCAGCCCCAGCATTTT	CASRKSGDNQPQHF
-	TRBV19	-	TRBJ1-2	TGTGCCAGTAGCACACCGGGACTCTTAAACTATGGCTACACCTTC	CASSTPGLLNYGYTF
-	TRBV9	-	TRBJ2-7	TGTGCCAGCAGCGTAGGGCCCGGGACACACACCTACGAGCAGTACTTC	CASSVGPGTHTYEQYF
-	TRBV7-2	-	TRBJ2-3	TGTGCCAGCAGCTTAATCGGGAGCACAGATACGCAGTATTTT	CASSLIGSTDTQYF
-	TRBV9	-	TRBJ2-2	TGTGCCAGCAGCACACCCGGGAAAAAGTCCCCTAACACCGGGGAGCTGTTTTTT	CASSTPGKKSPNTGELFF
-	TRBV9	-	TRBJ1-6	TGTGCCAGCAGCTTGGGCCCTGCGAATAATTCACCCCTCCACTTT	CASSLGPANNSPLHF
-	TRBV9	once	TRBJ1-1	TGTGCCAGCAGCGCGCTAGGGGTGAACACTGAAGCTTTCTTT	CASSALGVNTEAFF
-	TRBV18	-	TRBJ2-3	TGTGCCAGCTCCCCGACACCGCCTACAGGGAAGAACACAGATACGCAGTATTTT	CASSPTPPTGKNTDTQYF
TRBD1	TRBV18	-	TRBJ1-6	TGTGCCAGCCATACCGGACAGGGGACTTCACCCCTCCACTTT	CASHTGQGTSPLHF
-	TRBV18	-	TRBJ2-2	TGTGCCAGCTCACCGAATTCAGGGTTAGGCACCGGGGAGCTGTTTTTT	CASSPNSGLGTGELFF
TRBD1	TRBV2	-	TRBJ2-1	TGTGCCAGCAGTGAACCTCATGACAGGGGAGCGTCCTACAATGAGCAGTTCTTC	CASSEPHDRGASYNEQFF
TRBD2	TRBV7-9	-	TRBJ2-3	TGTGCCAGCAGCTTAGTTGGGCTAGCGGGTAACACAGATACGCAGTATTTT	CASSLVGLAGNTDTQYF
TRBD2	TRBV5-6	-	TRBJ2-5	TGTGCCAGCAGGCCCCGATGGGCTAGCGGAAATCAAGAGACCCAGTACTTC	CASRPRWASGNQETQYF
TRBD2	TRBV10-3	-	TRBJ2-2	TGTGCCATCAGTGCCAAAACCGGGACTAGCGGTGCTCTGGGGTCCGGGGAGCTGTTTTTT	CAISAKTGTSGALGSGELFF
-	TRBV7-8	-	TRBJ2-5	TGTGCCAGCAGCTTTTCGAGGGCCGAGAGGGGGGAGACCCAGTACTTC	CASSFSRAERGETQYF
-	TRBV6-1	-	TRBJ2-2	TGTGCCACCGCGACTCTTTTCACCGGGGAGCTGTTTTTT	CATATLFTGELFF